This T cell receptor (beta chain) was retrieved from a study of T cell responses to AZD1222 COVID-19 vaccine (dated by TCRdb to the early 2020s). Background on the whole study: AZD1222 recipients whose second dose came at about 4 weeks and those whose second dose came at about 12 weeks were combined into one group, since spike-specific TCR depth and breadth did not differ between the two schedules. TCR sequencing was performed for 230 to 250 trial participants, of whom about 200 were given two doses of AZD1222 and 26 were given two doses of MenACWY control vaccine. Trial participants were enrolled by age into 18-55, 56-69 and 70-plus year subgroups, with roughly 150, 30 and 60 TCR-sequenced participants respectively.

CDR1 and CDR2, per the germline V gene (reference sequence), are MNHEY and SMNVEV. The CDR3 measures 14 amino acids from cysteine to phenylalanine. Kept here is only the CDR3 DNA, which spans 42 bases and is read in frame from base 1. V and J lose 8 bases and 0 bases, and a span of 13 bases separates them. The CDR3 regions of human TCRbeta chains were analyzed by immunosequencing. As for how the authors treated the data: Repertoire TCRs were matched against a reference library of SARS-CoV-2-specific TCRs generated with the MIRA antigen-specificity platform. Breadth was defined as the fraction of unique TCRs that were SARS-CoV-2-associated, and depth was defined as the fraction of total T cells that were SARS-CoV-2-associated. Each spike-specific TCR was assigned to its reactive spike region and to a CD4 or CD8 class using the MIRA data. Log10-transformed breadth and depth values were compared by one-way ANOVA with Sidak's multiple comparisons tests. This immuneACCESS table, as held by TCRdb, lists in-frame sequences with V and J called but not all clones. Of the missing ones, under half trace to an unresolved V gene in checked studies; the others have no known cause. V and J calls and clone size follow that table, whereas D and trimming were derived from the DNA. The sample contains 95,000 to 130,000 clones, around 94% of them found a single time. More than 2.5% of the sample lies in the top ten.

Per the publication, the time point label means: baseline before first vaccination. Samples from vaccinated people were obtained from the UK trials COV001 and COV002, which included a single-blind randomized controlled phase 2/3 trial of AZD1222 (ChAdOx1 nCoV-19) in healthy adults. Trial participant PBMC samples were collected at day 0 and day 28 after the second dose for TCRbeta chain sequencing. Concerning this clone itself: The antigen it binds to is not known. No much larger clone exists at a distance of one base, and base qualities are not known.

General conclusions and limits of the study: Only a handful of AZD1222 recipients were SARS-CoV-2 seropositive at baseline, limiting conclusions about previously exposed vaccinees. A significant rise in spike-specific TCR breadth and depth was observed after two AZD1222 doses relative to day 0 and relative to MenACWY recipients. The whole spike protein was spanned by vaccine-associated CD4 TCRs, and dominant responses were seen in regions 160-218 and 743-854. Because no samples from the day 14 peak response were available, repertoires could be characterized only after the peak T cell response. Reportedly, close to half of the unique spike-specific TCRs recognized epitopes lying outside the regions that are mutated in the B.1.351 and B.1.1.7 variants. Most participants were white British and females outnumbered males, and the authors suggested that clonal diversity may have been underestimated. In the small 56-69-year group, the increase in depth fell short of significance, most likely because of low power.

Sample: peripheral blood, taken on day 0 of AZD1222 vaccination. The chain is encoded by TRBV27 joined to TRBJ1-1; a tentative D call is TRBD1 (5 bases match). This receptor was taken from an adult in good health. CDR3 reads: CASSDSVMNTEAFF. The nucleotide sequence is TGTGCCAGCTCCGACAGCGTCATGAACACTGAAGCTTTCTTT.